This T cell receptor (beta chain) was retrieved from a study of blood T cell repertoires in COVID-19. Germline CDR1 reads MDHEN; CDR2 reads SYDVKM. The V gene lost 2 bases and the J gene lost 5 bases, with 12 bases spanning the gap. This CDR3 spans 14 amino acids. The method was immunoSEQ multiplex PCR; TCRdb's version includes in-frame clones alone and lacks a portion of them. The sample has 110,000 to 150,000 clones; around 87% are singletons. This TCR derives from a human donor in a cohort sampled during active COVID-19. The chain combines TRBV28 with TRBJ1-2; weak D call: TRBD1 (6 bases). Sequences were obtained from peripheral blood. CDR3 nucleotide sequence: TGTGCCAGCAGTTTAACTGCAGGGGTATATGGCTACACCTTC. It codes for CASSLTAGVYGYTF.